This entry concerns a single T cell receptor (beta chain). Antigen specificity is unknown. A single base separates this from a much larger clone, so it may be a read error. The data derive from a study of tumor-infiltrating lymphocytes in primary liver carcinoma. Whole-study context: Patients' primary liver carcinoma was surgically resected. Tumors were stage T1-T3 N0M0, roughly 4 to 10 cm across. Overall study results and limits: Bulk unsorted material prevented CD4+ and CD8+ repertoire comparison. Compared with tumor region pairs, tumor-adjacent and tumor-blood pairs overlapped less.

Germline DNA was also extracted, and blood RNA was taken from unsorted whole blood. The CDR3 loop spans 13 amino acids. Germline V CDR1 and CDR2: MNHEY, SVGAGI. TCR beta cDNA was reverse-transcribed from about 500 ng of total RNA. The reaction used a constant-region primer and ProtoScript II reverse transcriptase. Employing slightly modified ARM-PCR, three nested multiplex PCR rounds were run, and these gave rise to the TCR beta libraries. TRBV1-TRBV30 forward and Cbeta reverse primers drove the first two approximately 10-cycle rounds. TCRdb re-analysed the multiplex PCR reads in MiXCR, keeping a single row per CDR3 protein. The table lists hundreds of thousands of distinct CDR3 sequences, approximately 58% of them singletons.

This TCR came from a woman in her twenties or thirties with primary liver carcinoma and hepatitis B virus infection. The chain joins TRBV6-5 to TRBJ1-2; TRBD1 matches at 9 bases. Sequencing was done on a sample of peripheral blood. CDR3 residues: CPSSRTGDYGYTF. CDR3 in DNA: TGTCCCAGCAGTCGGACAGGGGACTATGGCTACACCTTC.